This TCR beta chain appears in the sequencing data of a study of blood T cell repertoires in COVID-19. This CDR3 is 14 amino acids long. V lost 9 bases and J lost 4, with 16 bases in between. Germline V gene sequence: CDR1 KGHDR, CDR2 SFDVKD. Authors' processing steps: Estimated nucleated cell counts came from reference gene primer amplification. Profiling relied on immunoSEQ multiplex PCR, and the TCRdb table lists in-frame clones only, not all of them. The V and J calls and clone size were taken over from that table, and D and trimming were inferred from the DNA. The table records around 180,000 clones, approximately 85% of them present only once.

This clonotype was sampled from a human donor with active or convalescent COVID-19. The donor label of this sample is uncertain. The specimen sequenced was peripheral blood. The rearrangement links TRBV24-1 to TRBJ2-3; D might be TRBD1 (5 bases). The CDR3 DNA reads TGTGCCACCTCCGAGGCAGGGTATTCAGATACGCAGTATTTT. Protein product: CATSEAGYSDTQYF.